This T cell receptor beta chain was obtained from a study of T cells in Graves' hyperthyroidism and ophthalmopathy. This clonotype was detected only a few times. Amplification yielded TCR beta CDR3 regions, with RNA transcripts as the source. First-round RT-PCR of the TCR CDR3 relied on the HTBI primer set. TCRdb independently ran MiXCR on the multiplex PCR reads; one entry per CDR3 protein. The table shows about 620,000 distinct CDR3 sequences, with roughly 15% occurring only once. The germline gives CDR1 SGHDT, CDR2 YYEEEE. With 1 base clipped from V and 5 bases from J, the junction kept 9 bases outside the gene matches. This CDR3 spans 16 amino acids.

The sequence was collected from a woman younger than 45 with Graves' hyperthyroidism. Material: blood. This chain joins TRBV5-6 and TRBJ2-1, with 7 bases matching TRBD2. Here the CDR3 DNA reads TGTGCCAGCAGCTTGTTCACGGGAGGAGGGCACAATGAGCAGTTCTTC. It is translated as CASSLFTGGGHNEQFF.